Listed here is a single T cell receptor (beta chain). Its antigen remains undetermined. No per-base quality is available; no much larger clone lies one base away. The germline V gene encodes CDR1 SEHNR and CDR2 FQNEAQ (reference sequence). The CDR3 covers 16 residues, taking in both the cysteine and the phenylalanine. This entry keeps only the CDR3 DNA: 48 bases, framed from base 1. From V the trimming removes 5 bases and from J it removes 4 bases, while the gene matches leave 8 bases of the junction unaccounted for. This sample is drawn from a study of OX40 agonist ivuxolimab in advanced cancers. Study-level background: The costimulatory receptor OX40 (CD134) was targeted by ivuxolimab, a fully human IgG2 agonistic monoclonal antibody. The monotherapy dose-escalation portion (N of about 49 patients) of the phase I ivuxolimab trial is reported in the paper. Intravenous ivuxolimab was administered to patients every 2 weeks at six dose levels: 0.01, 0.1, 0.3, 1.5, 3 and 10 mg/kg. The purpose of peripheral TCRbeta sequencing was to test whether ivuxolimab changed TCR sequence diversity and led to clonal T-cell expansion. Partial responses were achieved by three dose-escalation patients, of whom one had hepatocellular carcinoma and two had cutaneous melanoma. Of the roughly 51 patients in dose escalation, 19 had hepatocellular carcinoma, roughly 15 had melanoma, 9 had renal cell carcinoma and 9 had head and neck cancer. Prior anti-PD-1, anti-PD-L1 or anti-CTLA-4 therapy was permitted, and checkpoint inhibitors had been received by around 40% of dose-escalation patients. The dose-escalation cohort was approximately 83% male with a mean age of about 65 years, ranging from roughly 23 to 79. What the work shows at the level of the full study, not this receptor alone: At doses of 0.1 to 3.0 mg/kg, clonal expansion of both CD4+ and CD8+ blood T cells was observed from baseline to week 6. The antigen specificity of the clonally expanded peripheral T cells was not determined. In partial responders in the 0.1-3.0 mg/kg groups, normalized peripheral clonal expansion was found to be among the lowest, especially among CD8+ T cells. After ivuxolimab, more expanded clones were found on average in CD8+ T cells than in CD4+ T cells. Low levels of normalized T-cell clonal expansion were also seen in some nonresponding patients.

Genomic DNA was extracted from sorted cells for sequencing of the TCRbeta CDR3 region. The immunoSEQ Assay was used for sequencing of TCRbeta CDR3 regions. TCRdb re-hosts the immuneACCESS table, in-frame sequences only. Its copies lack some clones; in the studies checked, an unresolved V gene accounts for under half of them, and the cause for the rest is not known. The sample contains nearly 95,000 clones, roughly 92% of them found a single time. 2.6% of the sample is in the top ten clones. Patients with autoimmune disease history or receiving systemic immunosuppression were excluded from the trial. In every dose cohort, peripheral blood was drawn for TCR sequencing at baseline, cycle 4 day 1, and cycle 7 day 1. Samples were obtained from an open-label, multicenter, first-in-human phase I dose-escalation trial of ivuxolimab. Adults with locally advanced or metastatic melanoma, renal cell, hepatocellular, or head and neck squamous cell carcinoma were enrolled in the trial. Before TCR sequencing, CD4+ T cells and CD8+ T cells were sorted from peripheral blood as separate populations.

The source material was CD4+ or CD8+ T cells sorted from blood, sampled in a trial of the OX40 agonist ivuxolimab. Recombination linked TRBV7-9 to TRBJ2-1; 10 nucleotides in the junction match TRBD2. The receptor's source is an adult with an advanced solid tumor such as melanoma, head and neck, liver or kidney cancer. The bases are TGTGCCAGCAGCCTCATCCTAGCGGGAGCTTACAATGAGCAGTTCTTC. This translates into CASSLILAGAYNEQFF.